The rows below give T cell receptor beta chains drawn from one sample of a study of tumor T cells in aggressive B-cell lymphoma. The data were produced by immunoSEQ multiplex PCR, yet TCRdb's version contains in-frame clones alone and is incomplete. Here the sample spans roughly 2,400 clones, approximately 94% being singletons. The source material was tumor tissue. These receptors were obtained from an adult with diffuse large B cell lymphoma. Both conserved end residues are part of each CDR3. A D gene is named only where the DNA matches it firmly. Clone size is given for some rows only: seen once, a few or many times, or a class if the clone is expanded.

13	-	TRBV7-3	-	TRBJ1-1	CASSSYREKEAFF	TGTGCCAGCAGCTCCTACCGGGAGAAAGAAGCTTTCTTT
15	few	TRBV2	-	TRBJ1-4	CASRPNGVLNEKLFF	TGTGCCAGCAGACCGAACGGGGTGCTTAATGAAAAACTGTTTTTT
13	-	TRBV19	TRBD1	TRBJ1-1	CASSFRQGTEAFF	TGTGCCAGTAGTTTTCGACAGGGAACTGAAGCTTTCTTT
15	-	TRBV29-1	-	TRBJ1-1	CSVELGPETNTEAFF	TGCAGCGTTGAACTGGGCCCAGAGACGAACACTGAAGCTTTCTTT
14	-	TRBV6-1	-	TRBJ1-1	CASSEGQGGAEAFF	TGTGCCAGCAGTGAGGGGCAGGGAGGCGCTGAAGCTTTCTTT
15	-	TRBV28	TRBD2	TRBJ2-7	CASRSPLAVGDEQYF	TGTGCCAGCAGGTCCCCGCTAGCGGTTGGAGACGAGCAGTACTTC
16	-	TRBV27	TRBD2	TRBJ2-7	CASSLSGGSAPYEQYF	TGTGCCAGCAGTTTATCGGGCGGGAGCGCACCCTACGAGCAGTACTTC
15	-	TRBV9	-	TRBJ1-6	CASSPAGGGNSPLHF	TGTGCCAGCTCCCCGGCGGGGGGCGGGAATTCACCCCTCCACTTT
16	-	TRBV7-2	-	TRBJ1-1	CASSLRFRTDNTEAFF	TGTGCCAGCAGCTTACGATTCAGGACAGACAACACTGAAGCTTTCTTT
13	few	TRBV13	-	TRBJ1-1	CASSFGDNTEAFF	TGTGCCAGCAGCTTCGGGGATAACACTGAAGCTTTCTTT
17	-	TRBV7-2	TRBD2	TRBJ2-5	CASSLGASGRARETQYF	TGTGCCAGCAGCTTAGGGGCTAGCGGGAGGGCCCGAGAGACCCAGTACTTC
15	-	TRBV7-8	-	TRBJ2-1	CASSLNTGKRNERFF	TGTGCCAGCAGCTTAAATACAGGGAAGCGTAATGAGCGGTTCTTC
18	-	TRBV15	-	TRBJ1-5	CATSRDVSLEGVRQPQHF	TGTGCCACCAGCAGAGATGTAAGCTTGGAGGGAGTACGGCAGCCCCAGCATTTT
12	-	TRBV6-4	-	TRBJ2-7	CASSAGLYEQYF	TGTGCCAGCAGTGCAGGGTTGTACGAGCAGTACTTC
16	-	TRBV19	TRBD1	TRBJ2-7	CASSILGQGRPYEQYF	TGTGCCAGTAGTATCCTGGGACAGGGAAGGCCCTACGAGCAGTACTTC